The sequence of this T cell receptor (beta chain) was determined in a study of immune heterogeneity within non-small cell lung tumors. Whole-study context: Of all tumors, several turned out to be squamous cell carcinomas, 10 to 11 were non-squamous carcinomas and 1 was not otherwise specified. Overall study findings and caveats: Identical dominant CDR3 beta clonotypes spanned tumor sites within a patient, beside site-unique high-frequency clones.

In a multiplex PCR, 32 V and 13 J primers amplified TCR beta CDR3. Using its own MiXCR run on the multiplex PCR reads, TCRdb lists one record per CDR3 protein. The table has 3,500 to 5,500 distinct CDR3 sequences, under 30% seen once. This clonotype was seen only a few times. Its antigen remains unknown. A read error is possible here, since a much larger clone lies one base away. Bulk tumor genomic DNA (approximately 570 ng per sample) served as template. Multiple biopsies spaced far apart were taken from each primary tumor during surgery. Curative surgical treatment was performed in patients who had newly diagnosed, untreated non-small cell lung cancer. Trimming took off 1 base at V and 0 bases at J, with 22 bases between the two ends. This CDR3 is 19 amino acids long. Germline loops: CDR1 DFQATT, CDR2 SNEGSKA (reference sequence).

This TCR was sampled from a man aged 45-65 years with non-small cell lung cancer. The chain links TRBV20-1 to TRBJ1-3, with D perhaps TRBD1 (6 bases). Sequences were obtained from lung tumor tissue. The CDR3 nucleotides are TGCAGTGCTAGAGCCCCCCGACAGGTCTACCCCCTCTCTGGAAACACCATATATTTT. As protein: CSARAPRQVYPLSGNTIYF.